The present entry profiles one T cell receptor (beta chain) with its context. What it binds is not known. After roughly eleven days in culture, the CD4+ T cells were isolated. Vaccination of participants consisted of two doses of either the BNT162b2 or mRNA-1273 vaccine. Half-medium replacement with IL-2 medium occurred on days 3 and 7. This entry is derived from a study of vaccination effects on CD4 cells after COVID-19. Study at large: Some 2.1 million PBMC per well received 10 IU/ml IL-2 and around 11 ug/ml peptides in culture.

Study-wide findings and caveats: After vaccination, at late timepoints, clones induced by infection and by vaccine contracted markedly.

Losses at the gene ends were 3 bases for V and 10 bases for J; bases not matched to a gene: 10. The CDR3 has 14 residues. The germline CDR1 and CDR2 sequences are MNHEY and SMNVEV (reference sequence). Method: immunoSEQ multiplex PCR; TCRdb's copy keeps in-frame clones and lacks some. The sample has about 57,000 clones; around 73% are singletons. This sample comprised CD4+ T cells from PBMCs cultured without peptide, obtained after COVID-19 vaccination. The sequence was obtained from a human donor who received a COVID-19 vaccine. V and J are TRBV27 and TRBJ1-2, with 8 bases that match TRBD1. For the CDR3, the DNA is TGTGCCAGCAGTTTCTCCTTCGGGACAGGACCCTACACCTTC. It encodes CASSFSFGTGPYTF.